This TCR beta chain was recorded in a study of T cell clusters in autoimmune cytopenias. Multiplex touch-down PCR amplified TRB using TRB-A and TRB-B pools in one tube. After re-calling the multiplex PCR reads, TCRdb lists one entry per CDR3 protein, DNA absent. This table lists thousands of distinct CDR3 sequences. TRB amplification used around 270 ng of peripheral blood genomic DNA. Whole-study results and caveats: TRB repertoire shifts in secondary cytopenia and chronic lymphocytic leukemia mostly reflected lymphoma, not autoimmunity. The T cell clusters were defined only in silico, without experimental functional validation. Clustering suggested that physiological T cell clusters were missing in primary autoimmune cytopenia patients. Compared with active autoimmune hepatitis patients, healthy donors showed about 2.7-fold more exclusive TRB clusters.

As for this clonotype: Antigen unknown.

The germline CDR1 and CDR2 sequences are SGHNT and YYREEE (reference sequence). The length of the CDR3 is 16 residues. The chain employs TRBV5-4 and TRBJ2-3; checking the TCRdb D call of TRBD2 is not possible without DNA. The sample was peripheral blood. This TCR came from a human donor with an autoimmune cytopenia or autoimmune hepatitis (not recorded which). CDR3 in amino acids: CASSLAGGRAVDTQYF.